A single sample gave rise to the 10 T cell receptor beta chains below, sequenced in a study of blood T cell repertoires in COVID-19. Only in-frame clones appear in the TCRdb table, and some are missing; sequencing was by immunoSEQ multiplex PCR. The profile covers a few hundred thousand clones, with 90% appearing a single time and about 1.5% taken by the ten largest. The sequencing input was PBMCs or T cells enriched from blood (not recorded which). The source is a woman under 30 with acute COVID-19.

For the CDR3, the DNA is TGTGCCAGCAGCTTAAAGCCCCCATTGAGCGGGTACTACAATGAGCAGTTCTTC. Translation: CASSLKPPLSGYYNEQFF. The J gene is TRBJ2-1, the V gene TRBV7-3; a possible D gene is TRBD2 (6 bases). There are 18 residues in the CDR3. Trimming took off 1 base at V and 3 bases at J, with 19 bases between the two ends. CDR1 is SGHTA, CDR2 FQGTGA, per germline.

The rearrangement uses TRBV18 and TRBJ2-7, with D possibly matching TRBD1 (6 bases). V lost 2 bases and J lost 3, with 14 bases in between. CDR1 KGHSH and CDR2 LQKENI come from the germline V gene. The CDR3 runs 15 residues. The CDR3 DNA sequence: TGTGCCAGCTCACCATATGGGGACAAGTTCTACGAGCAGTACTTC. Residues: CASSPYGDKFYEQYF.

The genes are TRBV6-2 or TRBV6-3 and TRBJ2-1, with 9 positions matching TRBD2. With V trimmed by 6 bases and J by 4 bases, 7 bases remained unmatched. The germline gives CDR1 MNHEY, CDR2 SVGEGT. This CDR3 comprises 15 residues. Here the CDR3 reads CASRPSGKLYNEQFF. Written as DNA, the CDR3 is TGTGCCAGCAGGCCTAGCGGGAAACTATACAATGAGCAGTTCTTC.

The rearrangement uses TRBV7-6 and TRBJ2-7, with 7 bases that match TRBD2. CDR3 length: 16 amino acids. Germline lookup yields CDR1 SGHVS and CDR2 FNYEAQ. The J segment lost 3 bases and the V segment lost 0 bases, leaving 8 bases of the junction unmatched. CDR3 loop: CASSLAGGLRVYEQYF. CDR3 in DNA: TGTGCCAGCAGCTTAGCGGGGGGGTTGAGGGTCTACGAGCAGTACTTC.

V usage is TRBV27 and J usage is TRBJ1-1; D unclear. The CDR3 extends over 15 amino acids. V was clipped by 3 bases and J by 1 base, with 12 bases between them. Per germline, CDR1 MNHEY and CDR2 SMNVEV (reference sequence). The CDR3 nucleotides are TGTGCCAGCAGTTTTTTTAGAGTCCCGAACACTGAAGCTTTCTTT. It encodes CASSFFRVPNTEAFF.

V gene TRBV5-1 combines with J gene TRBJ2-2, with TRBD1 matching 8 bases. Germline V gives CDR1 SGHRS, CDR2 YFSETQ. V gave up 4 bases and J gave up 4 bases; unmatched junction bases: 6. The CDR3 loop spans 15 amino acids. The CDR3 spells CASSLNRGTTGELFF. The CDR3 region has the DNA TGCGCCAGCAGCCTTAACAGGGGGACCACCGGGGAGCTGTTTTTT.

The chain uses TRBV18 and TRBJ1-5; 7 bases are shared with TRBD1. This CDR3 spans 15 amino acids. Germline-derived CDR1 and CDR2 are KGHSH and LQKENI. V was pared by 4 bases and J by 2 bases, with 5 bases of the junction left unmatched. This CDR3 reads CASSHGQDRNQPQHF. CDR3 nucleotide sequence: TGTGCCAGCTCACACGGACAGGATCGCAATCAGCCCCAGCATTTT.

As concerns this clone: The DNA is left out, because the CDR3 cannot be placed on it with certainty; the CDR3 is given as TCRdb lists it. The chain is built from TRBV6-5 and TRBJ1-2; TRBD1, the D gene given by the table, was not confirmed from the DNA. With termini counted, the CDR3 has 15 amino acids. Germline V gives CDR1 MNHEY, CDR2 SVGAGI. The CDR3 loop reads CASSSTSTGGYGYTF.

The rearrangement links TRBV21-1 to TRBJ2-1; the D call TRBD2 from the table was never checked on the DNA. TRBV21-1 is shown as a pseudogene. The CDR3 sequence is 16 residues long. The CDR3 region has the DNA TGTGCCAGCAGCAAATTAGAGCAAAACCCACCCGATGAGCAGTTCTTC. The encoded protein is CASSKLEQNPPDEQFF.

The chain couples TRBV24-1 to TRBJ2-1, with D perhaps matching TRBD1 (6 bases). CDR3 length: 14 residues. Per germline, CDR1 KGHDR and CDR2 SFDVKD. V was shortened by 3 bases and J by 4 bases, with 9 bases between the two germline ends. The CDR3 region has the DNA TGTGCCACCAGTGATACAGGACAGTACAATGAGCAGTTCTTC. It encodes CATSDTGQYNEQFF.